These 22 T cell receptor beta chains originate from one sample sequenced in a study of vaccination and CD4 T cells after COVID-19 (dated by TCRdb to 2021 to 2024). Their antigen targets remain unknown. Interpreted using the paper, the treatment or condition label stands for: roughly 10-day PBMC culture with coronavirus spike peptide pools or control peptides (ViraFEST assay). Preparation of the library involved PCR. Sequencing took place on an Illumina iSeq 100. DNA from cultured CD4+ T cells was subjected to TCR sequencing with the Oncomine TCR Beta short-read assay at the Johns Hopkins FTIC core. TCRdb reworked the public reads: Q25 trimming with fastp, MiXCR clone assembly, productive beta chains retained. Entries that share a CDR3 protein sequence are merged under the most common genes and DNA. This sample gives 20,000 to 25,000 distinct CDR3 sequences in total; approximately 38% of them show up just once. The leading ten clones occupy 4% to 5.5% of the sample.

Here the sequenced sample was CD4+ T cells from blood, cultured in vitro, taken before SARS-CoV-2 vaccination. Every receptor here comes from a human donor who had recovered from COVID-19.

This clonotype was counted a few times. The chain uses TRBV20-1 and TRBJ1-5; 8 bases are a match to TRBD1. This CDR3 is built from 16 residues. The V segment lost 3 bases and the J segment 11 bases; nucleotides outside the gene matches: 18. Germline-derived CDR1 and CDR2 are DFQATT and SNEGSKA (reference sequence). CDR3 DNA: TGCAGTGCTAGCATATCGGACCCGACAGGGGATAGAGCCCAGCATTTT. Amino acids: CSASISDPTGDRAQHF.

This clonotype was seen a handful of times. This chain uses TRBV12-3 or TRBV12-4 with TRBJ1-1; TRBD1 might be the D (5 bases). This CDR3 region has 13 residues. The V end was cut by 6 bases, the J end by 3 bases, with 11 bases between. Here the CDR3 DNA reads TGTGCCAGCAGCCTCAGGGCGCACACTGAAGCTTTCTTT. Translated: CASSLRAHTEAFF.

The chain employs TRBV19 and TRBJ2-7; 10 bases are shared with TRBD1. V lost 5 bases to trimming and J lost 6 bases; unmatched junction nucleotides: 10. Germline V gene data show CDR1 as LNHDA and CDR2 as SQIVND (reference sequence). The CDR3 is 15 amino acids. In DNA, the CDR3 is TGTGCCAGTAGTGCGCGGACAGGGGGGCCGATCGAGCAGTACTTC. The encoded protein is CASSARTGGPIEQYF. The full variable domain, in which reference TRBV19 and TRBJ2-7 provide the parts outside the CDR3, is DGGITQSPKYLFRKEGQNVTLSCEQNLNHDAMYWYRQDPGQGLRLIYYSQIVNDFQKGDIAEGYSVSREKKESFPLTVTSAQKNPTAFYLCASSARTGGPIEQYFGPGTRLTVT.

This clonotype has more than one count but fewer than ten. The chain joins TRBV10-3 to TRBJ1-2; D gene uncertain. The germline V and J ends were trimmed by 2 bases and 4 bases, with 20 bases remaining between them. Germline V lookup: CDR1 ENHRY, CDR2 SYGVKD. The CDR3 is made up of 17 amino acids. The CDR3 loop reads CAISEAKTTNEAYGYTF. The CDR3 bases are TGTGCCATCAGTGAGGCCAAGACCACTAATGAGGCCTATGGCTACACCTTC.

The chain has TRBV7-2 and TRBJ2-5; D gene uncertain. Germline CDR1 and CDR2: SGHTA and FQGNSA. V was trimmed by 5 bases and J by 2 bases, leaving 9 bases between them. This CDR3 region has 13 residues. CDR3 in DNA: TGTGCCAGCAGCCTGAAACGACAAGAGACCCAGTACTTC. Protein sequence: CASSLKRQETQYF. The full variable domain, its missing parts supplied by reference TRBV7-2 and TRBJ2-5, is GAGVSQSPSNKVTEKGKDVELRCDPISGHTALYWYRQSLGQGLEFLIYFQGNSAPDKSGLPSDRFSAERTGGSVSTLTIQRTQQEDSAVYLCASSLKRQETQYFGPGTRLLVL.

This clonotype was counted only a few times. The J gene is TRBJ1-1, the V gene TRBV7-9; D not certain. The V gene's germline CDR1 is SEHNR and CDR2 FQNEAQ (reference sequence). CDR3 length equals 13 residues. V gave up 1 base and J gave up 2 bases, with 5 bases separating them. The CDR3 DNA follows: TGTGCCAGCAGCTTAGGCCATAACACTGAAGCTTTCTTT. Translated, it gives CASSLGHNTEAFF.

This chain uses TRBV6-2 or TRBV6-3 with TRBJ2-5, with 16 bases fitting TRBD2. Trimming at V came to 7 bases and at J to 5 bases, leaving 10 bases not matched to a gene. Germline V gene data show CDR1 as MNHEY and CDR2 as SVGEGT. The CDR3 runs to 17 residues. For the CDR3, the DNA is TGTGCCAGCACGGGACTAGCGGGAGGGCCTCGTTCCGAGACCCAGTACTTC. This gives the protein CASTGLAGGPRSETQYF.

The chain is built from TRBV7-8 and TRBJ1-5; D is ambiguous. Trimming removed 2 bases from V and 5 bases from J, with 10 bases in between. CDR1 and CDR2 from the germline V gene are SGHVS and FQNEAQ. The CDR3 is 14 residues long. The CDR3 here is CASSLNRQDQPQHF. In DNA form, the CDR3 reads TGTGCCAGCAGCTTAAATAGGCAAGATCAGCCCCAGCATTTT.

The chain employs TRBV27 and TRBJ1-2; D unresolved. V lost 6 bases and J 8 bases, leaving 16 bases between the germline ends. There are 13 residues in the CDR3. From germline, CDR1 is MNHEY and CDR2 SMNVEV (reference sequence). The CDR3 spells CASSRTREAGYTF. The CDR3 DNA reads TGTGCCAGCAGCAGGACCCGGGAAGCGGGCTACACCTTC.

The chain carries TRBV11-3 and TRBJ1-1, with unresolved D. This CDR3 contains 14 residues. V lost 1 base and J lost 4, with 10 bases in between. Germline V gives CDR1 SGHNT, CDR2 YENEEA. In DNA, the CDR3 is TGTGCCAGCAGCTTAGGGCCCATAGGCACTGAAGCTTTCTTT. Residues: CASSLGPIGTEAFF.

The genes are TRBV20-1 and TRBJ2-1; 12 positions agree with TRBD1. CDR1 is DFQATT, CDR2 SNEGSKA, per germline (reference sequence). J was trimmed by 8 bases and V by 3 bases; bases with no gene match: 8. This CDR3 has 15 residues. The CDR3 loop reads CSASRGQGAIDEQFF. The CDR3 nucleotides are TGCAGTGCTAGTCGGGGACAGGGGGCAATCGATGAGCAGTTCTTC.

The J gene is TRBJ2-5, the V gene TRBV7-2; 14 nucleotides line up with TRBD2. There are 19 residues in the CDR3. J lost 5 bases, V lost 0 bases, and 11 bases had no gene match. Germline lookup yields CDR1 SGHTA and CDR2 FQGNSA. The CDR3 reads CASSLAGTSGGRAWETQYF. CDR3 DNA sequence: TGTGCCAGCAGCTTAGCGGGGACTAGCGGGGGCAGAGCTTGGGAGACCCAGTACTTC.

This clonotype came up once. The chain is built from TRBV27 and TRBJ1-2; a possible D gene is TRBD1 (6 bases). Trimming cost V 5 bases and J 7 bases, with 11 bases left between them. From germline, CDR1 is MNHEY and CDR2 SMNVEV (reference sequence). The CDR3 sequence is 12 residues long. The CDR3 sequence is CASSTPRGGYTF. CDR3 bases: TGTGCCAGCAGTACACCCAGGGGTGGCTACACCTTC.

The chain employs TRBV7-9 and TRBJ1-3, with D hard to call. Germline values: CDR1 SEHNR, CDR2 FQNEAQ (reference sequence). The CDR3 runs to 13 residues. The V and J ends lost 1 base and 2 bases respectively, with 3 bases between them. CDR3 protein: CASSLGTGNTIYF. CDR3 DNA sequence: TGTGCCAGCAGCTTAGGAACTGGAAACACCATATATTTT. The entire variable domain, with the rest obtained from reference TRBV7-9 and TRBJ1-3, is as follows: DTGVSQNPRHKITKRGQNVTFRCDPISEHNRLYWYRQTLGQGPEFLTYFQNEAQLEKSRLLSDRFSAERPKGSFSTLEIQRTEQGDSAMYLCASSLGTGNTIYFGEGSWLTVV.

The J gene is TRBJ1-1, the V gene TRBV6-5; tentatively, D is TRBD1 (6 bases). This CDR3 has 16 amino acids. V lost 0 bases to trimming and J lost 2 bases, with 13 bases between them. The germline V gene encodes CDR1 MNHEY and CDR2 SVGAGI. The CDR3 DNA sequence: TGTGCCAGCAGTTACTCGGGACAAACGGGAAACACTGAAGCTTTCTTT. Translated: CASSYSGQTGNTEAFF.

This clonotype turned up a few times. The genes are TRBV7-2 and TRBJ1-1; D perhaps matches TRBD1 (6 bases). The germline CDR1 and CDR2 sequences are SGHTA and FQGNSA. V was trimmed by 5 bases and J by 1 base, leaving 11 bases between them. The CDR3 totals 14 residues. CDR3 sequence (DNA): TGTGCCAGCAGCCCCGGGGGGGCGAACACTGAAGCTTTCTTT. It is translated as CASSPGGANTEAFF.

This clonotype was picked up a small number of times. V usage is TRBV2 and J usage is TRBJ2-1; D might be TRBD2 (6 bases). The germline gives CDR1 SNHLY, CDR2 FYNNEI. The CDR3 consists of 14 residues. The germline V and J ends were trimmed by 6 bases and 0 bases, with 9 bases remaining between them. CDR3 in DNA: TGTGCCAGCAGGGACGGGAGCTCCTACAATGAGCAGTTCTTC. Translation gives CASRDGSSYNEQFF.

The chain carries TRBV12-3 or TRBV12-4 and TRBJ2-2, with D maybe TRBD1 (5 bases). V lost 5 bases, J lost 0 bases, and 13 bases lay in between. This CDR3 is 16 amino acids long. The CDR3 spells CASSETDSPNTGELFF. In DNA, the CDR3 is TGTGCCAGCAGTGAAACCGACAGTCCGAACACCGGGGAGCTGTTTTTT.

This clonotype was recorded a few times. The chain links TRBV7-2 to TRBJ1-1; D not certain. The CDR3 spans 14 residues. Germline assignment: CDR1 SGHTA and CDR2 FQGNSA. The V end was cut by 2 bases, the J end by 0 bases, with 7 bases between. The chain's CDR3 is CASSLNSLNTEAFF. CDR3 nucleotide sequence: TGTGCCAGCAGCTTAAACAGCCTGAACACTGAAGCTTTCTTT.

The table lists this clonotype with a few counts. The genes are TRBV11-2 and TRBJ1-1; 7 bases are a match to TRBD1. CDR3 length equals 15 residues. V dropped 4 bases and J dropped 1; count of bases not matched to a gene: 6. CDR1 is SGHAT and CDR2 is FQNNGV in the germline V gene. This CDR3 is CASSWGEGANTEAFF. CDR3 in DNA: TGTGCCAGCAGCTGGGGGGAGGGGGCGAACACTGAAGCTTTCTTT.

CDR3 DNA: TGCAGTGCTAAGACCGTTCTGGACGACAATCAGCCCCAGCATTTT. This encodes CSAKTVLDDNQPQHF. The V and J genes are TRBV20-1 and TRBJ1-5; no firm D call. Germline CDR1 and CDR2: DFQATT and SNEGSKA (reference sequence). The CDR3 has 15 residues. V lost 4 bases and J lost 3, with 16 bases in between.

V and J are TRBV12-2 and TRBJ1-2; the table gives TRBD1 as D, unverified against the DNA. TRBV12-2 is a pseudogene. The CDR3 contains 17 residues. CDR3 sequence: CASRPHPHGEIYAGYTF. The CDR3 DNA reads TGTGCAAGTCGCCCCCACCCCCACGGGGAAATCTATGCTGGCTACACCTTC.